The 24 T cell receptor beta chains below come from one sample, sequenced in a study of radiation and T cells in renal cell carcinoma. Indicated time point: baseline pretreatment blood. Treatment indicated: 15 Gy SBRT to primary tumor, nephrectomy 4 weeks later. The repertoire was sequenced with immunoSEQ multiplex PCR; TCRdb's copy has only in-frame clones and lacks some. The sample includes about 150,000 clones, 88% of them seen just once. Material: blood, obtained from a patient whose treatment included radiotherapy and nephrectomy. These receptor sequences come from a woman in her 70s with renal cell carcinoma.

The chain is built from TRBV2 and TRBJ1-1; 12 bases fit TRBD1. The CDR3 contains 15 residues. The V and J ends lost 6 bases and 3 bases, in that order; junction bases with no gene match: 5. Germline CDR1 and CDR2: SNHLY and FYNNEI. The CDR3 DNA reads as TGTGCCAGCAGGGGGACAGGGGGCTACTACACTGAAGCTTTCTTT. Protein: CASRGTGGYYTEAFF.

J is TRBJ2-7 and V is TRBV9; 8 bases are a match to TRBD2. Germline V gives CDR1 SGDLS, CDR2 YYNGEE. V dropped 4 bases and J dropped 0; count of bases not matched to a gene: 6. CDR3 size: 15 residues. The CDR3 protein is CASSPRGGFSYEQYF. CDR3 nucleotides: TGTGCCAGCAGCCCCCGGGGGGGCTTCTCCTACGAGCAGTACTTC.

The chain carries TRBV19 and TRBJ2-6; TRBD1 or TRBD2 may be the D gene (6 bases each). The V gene lost 9 bases and the J gene lost 0 bases, with 15 bases spanning the gap. There are 16 residues in the CDR3. The germline V gene has CDR1 LNHDA and CDR2 SQIVND (reference sequence). The CDR3 nucleotides are TGTGCCAGCCGGAAAGGGGGGTACTCTGGGGCCAACGTCCTGACTTTC. Its translation is CASRKGGYSGANVLTF.

The chain joins TRBV4-3 to TRBJ2-7; possibly TRBD2 for D (5 bases). Germline assignment: CDR1 LGHNA and CDR2 YSLEER. The V end was cut by 1 base, the J end by 1 base, with 11 bases between. The length of the CDR3 is 15 residues. The CDR3: CASSQGLLASYEQYF. CDR3 sequence (DNA): TGCGCCAGCAGCCAAGGGTTGCTAGCTTCCTACGAGCAGTACTTC.

This chain uses TRBV4-1 with TRBJ1-2; TRBD1 matches 10 bases. From germline, CDR1 is MGHRA and CDR2 YSYEKL. The length of the CDR3 is 15 residues. The junction had 5 bases not matched to a gene; V was cut back by 4 bases and J by 3 bases. The CDR3 DNA is TGCGCCAGCAGCCCACCCGACAGGGGGCACTATGGCTACACCTTC. It translates to CASSPPDRGHYGYTF.

This clone appeared a single time. This chain connects TRBV27 to TRBJ2-3; 9 bases map to TRBD2. The J segment lost 1 base and the V segment lost 4 bases, leaving 3 bases of the junction unmatched. Germline V gene lookup returns CDR1 MNHEY and CDR2 SMNVEV (reference sequence). There are 15 residues in the CDR3. CDR3 sequence: CASSSRTSGTDTQYF. CDR3 nucleotides: TGTGCCAGCAGTTCCAGGACTAGCGGCACAGATACGCAGTATTTT.

The chain employs TRBV6-1 and TRBJ2-7; 7 nucleotides align to TRBD1. CDR3 length: 15 residues. V gave up 4 bases and J gave up 2 bases; unmatched junction bases: 8. From germline, CDR1 is MNHNS and CDR2 SASEGT. DNA for the CDR3: TGTGCCAGCAGTGTTATGGGACAGCCGACCTACGAGCAGTACTTC. This gives the protein CASSVMGQPTYEQYF.

This rearrangement joins TRBV29-1 to TRBJ2-7; 11 bases agree with TRBD2. The V and J ends lost 6 bases and 2 bases, in that order; junction bases with no gene match: 6. Per the germline V gene, CDR1 is SQVTM and CDR2 is ANQGSEA. The CDR3 runs 14 residues. As DNA, the CDR3 is TGCAGCGTCCACCTAGCGGGGGGCACCTACGAGCAGTACTTC. Amino acid sequence: CSVHLAGGTYEQYF.

This rearrangement joins TRBV28 to TRBJ1-2, with D unresolved. The CDR3 runs 13 residues. V was shortened by 5 bases and J by 5 bases, with 12 bases between the two germline ends. The germline V gene encodes CDR1 MDHEN and CDR2 SYDVKM. The CDR3 region has the DNA TGTGCCAGCAGTCCCGGGATGAGGTATGGCTACACCTTC. Translated: CASSPGMRYGYTF.

The chain recombines TRBV7-2 with TRBJ2-3; 12 bases are shared with TRBD2. Germline-derived CDR1 and CDR2 are SGHTA and FQGNSA. This CDR3 has 16 residues. The V and J ends lost 2 bases and 2 bases, in that order; junction bases with no gene match: 2. Here the CDR3 reads CASSLLAGGSTDTQYF. CDR3 coding DNA: TGTGCCAGCAGCTTACTAGCGGGGGGGTCCACAGATACGCAGTATTTT.

The V call is TRBV6-6, the J call TRBJ2-2; the match to TRBD1 covers 10 bases. The CDR3 spans 16 residues. Germline trimming cut 5 bases from V and 3 bases from J; bases unmatched to any gene: 6. In germline, CDR1 is MNHNY, CDR2 SVGAGI (reference sequence). CDR3 amino acids: CASSQSGTGDTGELFF. CDR3 in DNA: TGTGCCAGCAGTCAGTCCGGGACAGGGGACACCGGGGAGCTGTTTTTT.

A few counts support this clone. J is TRBJ2-5 and V is TRBV7-6, with TRBD2 identical over 8 bases. The CDR3 is 16 residues long. J was trimmed by 4 bases and V by 5 bases; bases with no gene match: 12. Germline loops: CDR1 SGHVS, CDR2 FNYEAQ. The CDR3, as DNA: TGTGCCAGCAGCCCTGGAGGCGGGGGGCCGGGAGAGACCCAGTACTTC. This encodes CASSPGGGGPGETQYF.

This chain joins TRBV27 and TRBJ2-3; no clear D gene. Germline values: CDR1 MNHEY, CDR2 SMNVEV (reference sequence). There are 13 residues in the CDR3. Trimming removed 6 bases at V and 8 bases at J, with 15 bases between. The CDR3: CASSSVGLTTQYF. CDR3 in DNA: TGTGCCAGCAGCTCTGTGGGGTTGACTACGCAGTATTTT.

This clone has only one observation. The chain couples TRBV27 to TRBJ1-1; no reliable D call. The germline V gene has CDR1 MNHEY and CDR2 SMNVEV (reference sequence). CDR3 length: 13 amino acids. V gave up 2 bases and J gave up 6 bases, with 10 bases separating them. The CDR3, as DNA: TGTGCCAGCAGTTTAAACCGGGTGGCTGAAGCTTTCTTT. It yields the protein CASSLNRVAEAFF.

The chain recombines TRBV19 with TRBJ1-1, with a possible D match to TRBD1 (5 bases). This CDR3 has 14 amino acids. Trimming took 7 bases from V and 5 from J, leaving 17 bases between them. Germline V gives CDR1 LNHDA, CDR2 SQIVND (reference sequence). The CDR3 here is CASNSGGGKTEAFF. Written as DNA, the CDR3 is TGTGCCAGTAACTCTGGGGGGGGAAAAACTGAAGCTTTCTTT.

The CDR3 loop is CASSAGGNQPQHF. The CDR3 DNA reads TGTGCCAGCAGCGCGGGCGGCAATCAGCCCCAGCATTTT. The chain recombines TRBV6-1 with TRBJ1-5; D not resolved. The CDR3 consists of 13 residues. Germline V gene sequence: CDR1 MNHNS, CDR2 SASEGT. The V end lost 6 bases, the J end lost 2 bases, and 8 bases lay between the germline ends.

This chain connects TRBV28 to TRBJ2-7; 8 nucleotides match TRBD2. The CDR3 is made up of 13 amino acids. The V segment lost 5 bases and the J segment 3 bases; nucleotides outside the gene matches: 3. Germline V gene data show CDR1 as MDHEN and CDR2 as SYDVKM. CDR3 DNA sequence: TGTGCCAGCAGTCGGCTAGCGGGCTACGAGCAGTACTTC. Amino acids: CASSRLAGYEQYF. Drawing the rest from reference TRBV28 and TRBJ2-7, the complete variable domain is DVKVTQSSRYLVKRTGEKVFLECVQDMDHENMFWYRQDPGLGLRLIYFSYDVKMKEKGDIPEGYSVSREKKERFSLILESASTNQTSMYLCASSRLAGYEQYFGPGTRLTVT.

This clone was seen a few times. CDR3 DNA: TGTGCCAGCAGCTTGCCCGGGGTGAACACTGAAGCTTTCTTT. Encoded protein: CASSLPGVNTEAFF. The V and J genes are TRBV5-6 and TRBJ1-1; no definite D call. This CDR3 spans 14 amino acids. Germline values: CDR1 SGHDT, CDR2 YYEEEE. V lost 1 base to trimming and J lost 0 bases, with 7 bases between them.

V usage is TRBV9 and J usage is TRBJ1-4; D not resolved. CDR1 is SGDLS and CDR2 is YYNGEE in the germline V gene. The CDR3 has 13 residues. V lost 2 bases and J lost 5, with 7 bases in between. CDR3 in DNA: TGTGCCAGCAGCGTGTCAGTAAATGAAAAACTGTTTTTT. As protein: CASSVSVNEKLFF.

The chain carries TRBV6-5 and TRBJ1-4, with D uncertain. CDR3 length: 16 residues. Germline lookup yields CDR1 MNHEY and CDR2 SVGAGI. V lost 2 bases to trimming and J lost 5 bases, with 15 bases between them. CDR3 residues: CASSYVRGPRNEKLFF. The CDR3, as DNA: TGTGCCAGCAGTTACGTTCGAGGGCCGCGAAATGAAAAACTGTTTTTT.

J is TRBJ1-2 and V is TRBV5-8; tentative D call: TRBD1 (5 bases). The CDR3 contains 13 residues. V lost 3 bases and J 8 bases, leaving 14 bases between the germline ends. Germline CDR1 SGHTS, CDR2 YDEGEE. The DNA for the CDR3 is TGTGCCAGCAGCTCTTTTTCCGGGACCGGCTACACCTTC. Translated: CASSSFSGTGYTF. The entire variable domain, with the rest obtained from reference TRBV5-8 and TRBJ1-2, is as follows: EAGVTQSPTHLIKTRGQQATLRCSPISGHTSVYWYQQALGLGLQFLLWYDEGEERNRGNFPPRFSGRQFPNYSSELNVNALELEDSALYLCASSSFSGTGYTFGSGTRLTVV.

The chain recombines TRBV30 with TRBJ2-3; tentative D call: TRBD2 (6 bases). This CDR3 contains 15 residues. Per germline, CDR1 GTSNPN and CDR2 SVGIG (reference sequence). Trimming left V 3 bases short and J 1 base short, with 14 bases between. The CDR3 DNA sequence: TGTGCCTGGAGCTGGCGGGGCTTAGGCACAGATACGCAGTATTTT. Amino acid sequence: CAWSWRGLGTDTQYF.

The rearrangement uses TRBV2 and TRBJ1-5, with no clear D. Germline lookup yields CDR1 SNHLY and CDR2 FYNNEI. Between the trimmed V and J ends, which lost 7 bases and 7 bases, there was a span of 17 bases. The CDR3 is 14 residues long. The DNA for the CDR3 is TGTGCCAGCACCCAGGAGGTCGGGTTACAGCCCCAGCATTTT. This sequence encodes CASTQEVGLQPQHF.

V is TRBV15 and J is TRBJ2-1, with 8 bases aligning to TRBD2. Germline V lookup: CDR1 LNHNV, CDR2 YYDKDF (reference sequence). V was clipped by 3 bases and J by 7 bases; unmatched bases: 5. This CDR3 region has 14 residues. This CDR3 reads CATSSIRGGNEQFF. The CDR3, as DNA: TGTGCCACCAGCAGTATCCGGGGGGGAAATGAGCAGTTCTTC.